This T cell receptor (beta chain) emerged from a study of control samples from healthy donors and cancer patients. This CDR3 has 12 residues. Between the trimmed V and J ends, which lost 6 bases and 4 bases, there was a span of 9 bases. Germline-derived CDR1 and CDR2 are MNHEY and SMNVEV (reference sequence). TCRdb's copy holds only in-frame clones and misses some; the assay was immunoSEQ multiplex PCR. This repertoire shows more than 95,000 clones, roughly 86% found once; its top ten account for 2.9%. The specimen sequenced was blood. This TCR was sampled from a man between 60 and 75 years old in good health. The chain joins TRBV27 to TRBJ1-1; a possible D gene is TRBD1 (5 bases). The CDR3 spells CASRWGSTEAFF. The DNA of the CDR3 is TGTGCCAGCAGGTGGGGGAGCACTGAAGCTTTCTTT.